A selection of T cell receptor beta chains follows, all from one sample in a study of response to subunit inactivated influenza vaccine. TCRdb re-called the RT-PCR reads with MiXCR, one entry per CDR3 protein. The data hold about 540,000 distinct CDR3 sequences, with roughly 23% observed a single time. The data also belong to a second study, concerning T cells expressing NK-cell markers.

The sample was CD4+ T cells sorted from PBMCs, taken roughly 12 days after vaccination. The receptor set was obtained from a man aged 50 or older who received an inactivated influenza vaccine. CDR3s include the opening cysteine and the closing phenylalanine or tryptophan. Each record gives: V gene, clone size, D gene, J gene, CDR3 protein, CDR3 DNA. A D gene is named only where the DNA matches it firmly. For some rows the clone size is stated as once, few or many, or as a class when expanded; others skip it.

>TRBV11-2|few|NA|TRBJ2-5
CASSLKEIPETQYF
TGTGCCAGCAGCTTAAAGGAGATCCCAGAGACCCAGTACTTC
>TRBV21-1|few|NA|TRBJ2-7
CASSKGPRSSGLYEQYF
TGTGCCAGCAGCAAAGGTCCCAGGTCTAGCGGGCTATACGAGCAGTACTTC
>TRBV6-4|few|NA|TRBJ2-5
CASSESGGKETQYF
TGTGCCAGCAGTGAGTCTGGAGGGAAAGAGACCCAGTACTTC
>TRBV6-5|NA|NA|TRBJ1-2
CASFLINYGYTF
TGTGCCAGCTTCCTTATTAACTATGGCTACACCTTC
>TRBV5-1|few|TRBD1|TRBJ2-2
CASSLEPIGQGGTGELFF
TGCGCCAGCAGCTTAGAACCAATCGGACAGGGCGGGACCGGGGAGCTGTTTTTT
>TRBV5-1|few|NA|TRBJ2-2
CASRPTRESRGNTGELFF
TGCGCCAGCAGACCGACCAGGGAGTCCCGTGGGAACACCGGGGAGCTGTTTTTT
>TRBV7-3|NA|TRBD2|TRBJ2-3
CASSLRLALTDTQYF
TGTGCCAGCAGCTTAAGACTAGCGCTCACAGATACGCAGTATTTT
>TRBV7-2|NA|TRBD1|TRBJ2-5
CASRTGQGGETQYF
TGTGCCAGCAGGACCGGACAGGGTGGGGAGACCCAGTACTTC
>TRBV10-3|NA|NA|TRBJ2-1
CATREAGASYNEQFF
TGTGCAACCCGAGAGGCGGGGGCCTCCTACAATGAGCAGTTCTTC
>TRBV4-3|NA|NA|TRBJ1-1
CASSQAIQGTEAFF
TGCGCCAGCAGCCAAGCGATTCAGGGGACTGAAGCTTTCTTT
>TRBV12-3/TRBV12-4|many|NA|TRBJ1-1
CASSLVLLKGGNTEAFF
TGTGCCAGCAGTTTAGTCCTTCTAAAGGGGGGAAACACTGAAGCTTTCTTT
>TRBV12-3/TRBV12-4|many|NA|TRBJ2-3
CASSPAHDTQYF
TGTGCCAGCAGCCCGGCACATGATACGCAGTATTTT
>TRBV20-1|NA|NA|TRBJ2-7
CSAHKQGSSYEQYF
TGCAGTGCCCACAAACAGGGCTCCTCCTACGAGCAGTACTTC
>TRBV5-4|few|NA|TRBJ2-1
CASSPSESILINEQFF
TGTGCCAGCAGCCCCTCCGAGTCGATCCTCATCAATGAGCAGTTCTTC
>TRBV12-3/TRBV12-4|NA|NA|TRBJ2-4
CASSLYRGMDKNIQYF
TGTGCCAGCAGTTTATATCGGGGAATGGACAAAAACATTCAGTACTTC
>TRBV4-2|NA|TRBD2|TRBJ2-7
CASSELAGTYEQYF
TGTGCCAGCAGCGAACTAGCGGGGACCTACGAGCAGTACTTC
>TRBV28|many|NA|TRBJ1-5
CATIRSQVRQPQHF
TGTGCCACTATAAGATCCCAGGTTCGGCAGCCCCAGCATTTT
>TRBV7-9|few|NA|TRBJ1-5
CASSPRGPGGQPQHF
TGTGCCAGCAGCCCCCGGGGGCCGGGCGGCCAGCCCCAGCATTTT
>TRBV7-2|NA|NA|TRBJ2-4
CASSLPGGASKNIQYF
TGTGCCAGCAGCTTACCGGGGGGCGCGTCCAAAAACATTCAGTACTTC
>TRBV3-1|NA|NA|TRBJ2-7
CASSRFEGGSSYEQYF
TGTGCCAGCAGCCGTTTCGAAGGGGGGAGCTCCTACGAGCAGTACTTC
>TRBV5-1|NA|NA|TRBJ2-5
CASSHGVETQYF
TGCGCCAGCAGCCATGGAGTTGAGACCCAGTACTTC
>TRBV4-2|NA|TRBD1|TRBJ2-3
CASSQFDRETDTQYF
TGTGCCAGCAGCCAATTCGACAGGGAGACAGATACGCAGTATTTT
>TRBV20-1|few|NA|TRBJ2-5
CSARTPQETQYF
TGCAGTGCTAGGACCCCACAAGAGACCCAGTACTTC
>TRBV4-1|NA|NA|TRBJ1-5
CASSQRLQDNQPQHF
TGCGCCAGCAGCCAAAGGTTGCAAGACAATCAGCCCCAGCATTTT
>TRBV5-1|many|NA|TRBJ2-5
CASSLAKEETQYF
TGCGCCAGCAGCTTAGCCAAAGAAGAGACCCAGTACTTC
>TRBV5-1|once|TRBD2|TRBJ2-2
CASSLSAGGLSGDLFF
TGCGCCAGCAGCTTGTCGGCGGGGGGCCTATCCGGGGACCTGTTTTTT
>TRBV6-1|NA|NA|TRBJ1-3
CASRRGQTNSGNTIYF
TGTGCCAGCAGGAGAGGACAGACCAACTCTGGAAACACCATATATTTT
>TRBV6-1|NA|NA|TRBJ1-6
CASTILRSGNSPLHF
TGTGCCAGCACCATACTTCGGTCAGGGAATTCACCCCTCCACTTT
>TRBV12-3/TRBV12-4|few|NA|TRBJ1-1
CASGGGLGGTEAFF
TGTGCCAGCGGGGGAGGTTTGGGGGGCACTGAAGCTTTCTTT
>TRBV12-3/TRBV12-4|few|NA|TRBJ1-6
CASSTWTDNSPLHF
TGTGCCAGCAGCACTTGGACGGATAATTCACCCCTCCACTTT
>TRBV28|NA|NA|TRBJ1-5
CASIVGGAVGNQPQHF
TGTGCCAGCATCGTTGGGGGGGCTGTTGGCAATCAGCCCCAGCATTTT
>TRBV10-3|NA|TRBD1|TRBJ1-6
CAIRGQGVGSPLHF
TGTGCCATCAGAGGACAGGGTGTGGGTTCACCCCTCCACTTT
>TRBV18|few|NA|TRBJ1-2
CASSQTPNYGYTF
TGTGCCAGCTCGCAGACACCTAACTATGGCTACACCTTC
>TRBV18|NA|TRBD2|TRBJ2-1
CASSPRRGGEQFF
TGTGCCAGCTCACCAAGACGCGGGGGGGAGCAGTTCTTC
>TRBV4-3|few|NA|TRBJ2-1
CASSQDLKGNEQFF
TGCGCCAGCAGCCAAGATCTAAAAGGGAATGAGCAGTTCTTC
>TRBV20-1|NA|NA|TRBJ2-7
CSARAGLLQRLSSYEQYF
TGCAGTGCTAGAGCCGGACTCCTCCAGCGCCTAAGCTCCTACGAGCAGTACTTC
>TRBV3-1|few|TRBD2|TRBJ2-5
CASSVGLAGPSSISEETQYF
TGTGCCAGCAGCGTCGGACTAGCGGGCCCTAGCTCCATATCTGAAGAGACCCAGTACTTC
>TRBV5-1|NA|NA|TRBJ2-5
CASNPGNQETQYF
TGCGCCAGCAACCCGGGAAACCAAGAGACCCAGTACTTC
>TRBV15|once|NA|TRBJ2-7
CATSPGGLGYEQYF
TGTGCCACCAGCCCCGGGGGGCTCGGATACGAGCAGTACTTC
>TRBV15|many|NA|TRBJ2-1
CATSRDPGSYNEQFF
TGTGCCACCAGCAGAGACCCGGGATCCTACAATGAGCAGTTCTTC
>TRBV4-3|NA|NA|TRBJ2-2
CASSRRGLGTGEPFF
TGCGCCAGCAGCAGACGGGGATTAGGCACCGGGGAGCCGTTTTTT
>TRBV29-1|many|TRBD2|TRBJ2-1
CSVLKSGRGYNEQFF
TGCAGCGTTCTCAAGAGCGGGAGAGGGTACAATGAGCAGTTCTTC
>TRBV6-1|few|TRBD2|TRBJ2-1
CATRIRLAGNNEQFF
TGTGCCACCAGAATTAGACTAGCGGGGAACAATGAGCAGTTCTTC
>TRBV28|few|TRBD1|TRBJ1-1
CASSLWDRGIAFF
TGTGCCAGCAGTTTATGGGACAGGGGGATAGCTTTCTTT
>TRBV6-1|NA|NA|TRBJ2-2
CASRVTGNTGELFF
TGTGCCAGCAGGGTGACAGGGAACACCGGGGAGCTGTTTTTT
>TRBV7-2|few|TRBD1|TRBJ2-7
CASGGTGFYEQYF
TGTGCCAGCGGCGGGACAGGGTTCTACGAGCAGTACTTC
>TRBV20-1|NA|TRBD2|TRBJ2-1
CSSTGLGNNEQFF
TGCAGTTCTACGGGACTAGGGAACAATGAGCAGTTCTTC
>TRBV5-1|many|NA|TRBJ2-7
CASSSGGPDSQQYF
TGCGCCAGCAGCTCAGGGGGGCCCGACTCCCAGCAGTACTTC
>TRBV4-3|NA|NA|TRBJ2-1
CASSQHILSGDEQFF
TGCGCCAGCAGCCAACACATCCTTAGCGGAGATGAGCAGTTCTTC
>TRBV19|NA|NA|TRBJ2-3
CATATRGGRTDTQYF
TGTGCCACAGCCACTAGGGGGGGGCGCACAGATACGCAGTATTTT
>TRBV20-1|NA|NA|TRBJ1-6
CSARDMDGNNSPLHF
TGCAGTGCTAGAGACATGGACGGTAATAATTCACCCCTCCACTTT
>TRBV30|NA|TRBD1|TRBJ1-6
CAWRQGIYSPLHF
TGTGCCTGGAGACAGGGGATTTATTCACCCCTCCACTTT
>TRBV28|NA|NA|TRBJ1-1
CASPFMDTEAFF
TGTGCCAGTCCTTTCATGGACACTGAAGCTTTCTTT
>TRBV6-2/TRBV6-3|NA|NA|TRBJ1-1
CASSYGRVNTEAFF
TGTGCCAGCAGTTACGGGCGGGTGAACACTGAAGCTTTCTTT
>TRBV12-3/TRBV12-4|NA|NA|TRBJ2-7
CASSPTEGGEQYF
TGTGCCAGCAGTCCTACTGAAGGGGGCGAGCAGTACTTC